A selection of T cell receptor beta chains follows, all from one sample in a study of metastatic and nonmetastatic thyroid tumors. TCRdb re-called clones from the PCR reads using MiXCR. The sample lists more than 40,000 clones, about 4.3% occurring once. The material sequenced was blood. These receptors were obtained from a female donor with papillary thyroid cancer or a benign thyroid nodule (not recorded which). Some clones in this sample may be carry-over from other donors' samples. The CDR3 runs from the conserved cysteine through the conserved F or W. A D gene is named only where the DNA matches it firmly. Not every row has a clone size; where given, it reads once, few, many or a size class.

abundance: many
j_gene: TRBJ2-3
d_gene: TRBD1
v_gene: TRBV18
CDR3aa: CASSPTTGGFDTQYF
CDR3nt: TGTGCCAGCTCACCAACGACAGGGGGGTTCGATACGCAGTATTTT

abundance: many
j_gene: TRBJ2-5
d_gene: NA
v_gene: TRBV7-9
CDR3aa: CASSQQETQYF
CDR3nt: TGTGCCAGCAGCCAACAAGAGACCCAGTACTTC

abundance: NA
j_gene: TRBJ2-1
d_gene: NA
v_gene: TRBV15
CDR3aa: CATSRGGGATGNEQFF
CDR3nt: TGTGCCACCAGCAGAGGAGGCGGGGCTACCGGTAATGAGCAGTTCTTC

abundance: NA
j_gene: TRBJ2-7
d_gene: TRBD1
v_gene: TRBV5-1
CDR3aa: CASSLLGTGSYEQYF
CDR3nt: TGCGCCAGCAGCTTGCTTGGGACAGGGTCCTACGAGCAGTACTTC

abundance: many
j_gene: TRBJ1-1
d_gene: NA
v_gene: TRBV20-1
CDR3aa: CSARDSGWGTEAFF
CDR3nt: TGCAGTGCTAGAGATTCGGGGTGGGGAACTGAAGCTTTCTTT

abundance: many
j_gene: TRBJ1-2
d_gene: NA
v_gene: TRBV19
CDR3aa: CASSIGFSGANYGYTF
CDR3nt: TGTGCCAGTAGTATAGGGTTTTCAGGAGCTAACTATGGCTACACCTTC

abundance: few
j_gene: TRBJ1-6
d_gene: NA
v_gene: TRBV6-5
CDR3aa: CACHYPSPLHF
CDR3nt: TGTGCCTGCCATTACCCTTCACCCCTCCACTTT

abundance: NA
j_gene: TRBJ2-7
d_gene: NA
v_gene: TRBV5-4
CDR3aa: CASSLGVGPAYEQYF
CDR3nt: TGTGCCAGCAGCTTGGGTGTGGGCCCAGCCTACGAGCAGTACTTC

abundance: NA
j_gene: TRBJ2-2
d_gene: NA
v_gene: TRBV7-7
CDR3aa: CANSLVLAGELFF
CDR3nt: TGTGCTAACAGCCTAGTCCTGGCCGGGGAGCTGTTTTTT

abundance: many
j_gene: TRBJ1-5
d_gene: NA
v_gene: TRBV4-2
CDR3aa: CASSQDSQQVYQPQHF
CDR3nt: TGTGCCAGCAGCCAAGATAGCCAACAGGTTTATCAGCCCCAGCATTTT

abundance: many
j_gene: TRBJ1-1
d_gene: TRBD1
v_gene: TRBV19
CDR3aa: CASSPDRGGTEAFF
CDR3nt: TGTGCCAGTAGCCCGGACAGGGGCGGCACTGAAGCTTTCTTT

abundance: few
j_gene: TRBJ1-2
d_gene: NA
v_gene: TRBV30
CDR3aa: CAWSVPGVDYTF
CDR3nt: TGTGCCTGGAGTGTACCGGGAGTTGACTACACCTTC

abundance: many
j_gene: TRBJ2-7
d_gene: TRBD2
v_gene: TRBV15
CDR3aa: CATSRGRPGGLAVRSSYEQYF
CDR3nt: TGTGCCACCAGCAGGGGCAGACCCGGAGGACTAGCGGTGCGAAGCTCCTACGAGCAGTACTTC

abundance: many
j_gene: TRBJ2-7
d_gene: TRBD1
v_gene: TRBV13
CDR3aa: CASSSLDRGRNYEQYF
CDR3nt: TGTGCCAGCAGCTCTCTAGACAGGGGTCGGAACTACGAGCAGTACTTC

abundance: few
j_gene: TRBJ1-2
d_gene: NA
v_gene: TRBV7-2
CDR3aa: CASNQYIVMWYGYTF
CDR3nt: TGTGCCAGCAACCAGTACATCGTCATGTGGTATGGCTACACCTTC

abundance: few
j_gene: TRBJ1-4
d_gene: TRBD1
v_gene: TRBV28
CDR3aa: CASSFEGTGLEKLFF
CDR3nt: TGTGCCAGCAGTTTTGAGGGGACAGGGCTTGAAAAACTGTTTTTT

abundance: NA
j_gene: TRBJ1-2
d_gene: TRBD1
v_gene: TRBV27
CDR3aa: CASSYRGDGYTF
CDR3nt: TGTGCCAGCAGTTACAGGGGTGATGGCTACACCTTC

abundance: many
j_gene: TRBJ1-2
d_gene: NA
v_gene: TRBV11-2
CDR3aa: CAIPVKGGGYTF
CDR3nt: TGTGCCATCCCAGTGAAGGGGGGAGGATACACCTTC

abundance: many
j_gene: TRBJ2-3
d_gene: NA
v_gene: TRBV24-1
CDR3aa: CATSDFGSANTDTQYF
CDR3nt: TGTGCCACCAGTGATTTTGGCAGCGCCAACACAGATACGCAGTATTTT

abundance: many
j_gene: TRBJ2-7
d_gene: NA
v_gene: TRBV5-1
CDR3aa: CASSLSGQLSSYEQYF
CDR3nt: TGCGCCAGCAGCTTGAGTGGACAGCTTAGCTCCTACGAGCAGTACTTC

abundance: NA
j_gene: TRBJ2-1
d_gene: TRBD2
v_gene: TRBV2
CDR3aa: CASSVGMGTNYNEQFF
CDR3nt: TGTGCCAGCAGTGTAGGGATGGGGACTAATTACAATGAGCAGTTCTTC

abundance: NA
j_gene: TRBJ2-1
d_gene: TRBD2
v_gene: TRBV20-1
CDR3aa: CSAPLAGDYNEQFF
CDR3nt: TGCAGTGCCCCGTTAGCGGGGGACTACAATGAGCAGTTCTTC

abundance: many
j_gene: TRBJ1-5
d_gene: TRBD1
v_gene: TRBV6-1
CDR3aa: CASSESTGVDQPQHF
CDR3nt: TGTGCCAGCAGTGAAAGTACAGGGGTCGATCAGCCCCAGCATTTT

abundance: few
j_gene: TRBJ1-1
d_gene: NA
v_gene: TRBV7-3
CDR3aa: CTSSAVLNTEAFF
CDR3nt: TGTACCAGCAGCGCAGTGCTGAACACTGAAGCTTTCTTT

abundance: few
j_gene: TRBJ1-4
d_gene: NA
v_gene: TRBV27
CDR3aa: CASSLSPGADEKLFF
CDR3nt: TGTGCCAGCAGTCTATCGCCGGGGGCGGATGAAAAACTGTTTTTT

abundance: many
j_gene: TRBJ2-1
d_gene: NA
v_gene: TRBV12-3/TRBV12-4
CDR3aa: CASSRDGQFNNEQFF
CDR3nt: TGTGCCAGCAGTCGGGACGGACAGTTCAACAATGAGCAGTTCTTC

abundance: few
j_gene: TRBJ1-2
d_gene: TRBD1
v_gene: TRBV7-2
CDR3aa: CASIPGTVKNYGYTF
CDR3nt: TGTGCCAGCATCCCCGGGACAGTAAAAAACTATGGCTACACCTTC

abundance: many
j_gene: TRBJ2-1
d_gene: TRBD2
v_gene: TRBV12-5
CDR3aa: CASGLRGTSGLDEQFF
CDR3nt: TGTGCTAGTGGTTTGAGGGGGACTAGCGGGTTGGATGAGCAGTTCTTC

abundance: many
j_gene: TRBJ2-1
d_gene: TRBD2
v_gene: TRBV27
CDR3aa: CASSPWTAGTSIYNEQFF
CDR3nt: TGTGCCAGCAGCCCGTGGACAGCCGGGACTAGTATTTACAATGAGCAGTTCTTC

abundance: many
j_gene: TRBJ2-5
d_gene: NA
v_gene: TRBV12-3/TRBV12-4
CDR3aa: CASSLGAMRAWETSTLQETQYF
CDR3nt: TGTGCCAGCAGCCTAGGGGCTATGAGAGCGTGGGAAACCTCCACCCTCCAAGAGACCCAGTACTTC

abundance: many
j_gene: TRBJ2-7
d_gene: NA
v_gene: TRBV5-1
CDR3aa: CASSFETDYYEQYF
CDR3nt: TGCGCCAGCAGCTTTGAGACCGACTACTACGAGCAGTACTTC

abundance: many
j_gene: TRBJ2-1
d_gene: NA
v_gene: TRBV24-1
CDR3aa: CATSDFKASGTYNEQFF
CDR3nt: TGTGCCACCAGTGATTTTAAAGCGTCAGGCACCTACAATGAGCAGTTCTTC

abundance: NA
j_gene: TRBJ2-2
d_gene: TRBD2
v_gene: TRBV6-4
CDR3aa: CASTDGTSTAELFF
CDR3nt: TGTGCCAGCACTGACGGGACTAGCACCGCGGAACTGTTTTTT

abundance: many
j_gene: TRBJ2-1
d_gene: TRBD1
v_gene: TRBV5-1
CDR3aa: CASSQQGYNEQFF
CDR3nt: TGCGCCAGCAGCCAACAGGGGTACAATGAGCAGTTCTTC

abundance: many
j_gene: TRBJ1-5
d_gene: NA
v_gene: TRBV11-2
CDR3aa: CASSRQGYNQPQHF
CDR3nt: TGTGCCAGCAGCCGTCAGGGGTACAATCAGCCCCAGCATTTT

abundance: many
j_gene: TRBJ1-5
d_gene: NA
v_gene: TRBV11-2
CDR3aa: CASSPQGSNQPQHF
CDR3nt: TGTGCCAGCAGTCCTCAGGGTTCCAATCAGCCCCAGCATTTT

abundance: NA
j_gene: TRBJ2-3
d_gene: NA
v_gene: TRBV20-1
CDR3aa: CSATLGDGTDTQYF
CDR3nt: TGCAGTGCTACCCTAGGGGACGGGACAGATACGCAGTATTTT

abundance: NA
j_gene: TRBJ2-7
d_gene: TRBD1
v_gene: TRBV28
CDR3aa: CASSTGAFYEQYF
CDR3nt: TGTGCCAGCAGTACAGGGGCCTTCTACGAGCAGTACTTC